The clone carrying this T cell receptor (beta chain) was seen just once. This specimen belongs to a study of blood T cell repertoires in COVID-19. Whole-study context: The samples span acute and convalescent COVID-19 from the United States, Italy and Spain.

Germline CDR1 reads SGHAT; CDR2 reads FQDESV (reference sequence). This CDR3 is 14 amino acids long. V lost 5 bases to trimming and J lost 4 bases; unmatched junction nucleotides: 5. Profiled with immunoSEQ multiplex PCR; TCRdb holds only in-frame clones, not every one. This table holds about 150,000 clones, 75% to 90% found once. The specimen sequenced was peripheral blood. The chain is built from TRBV11-1 and TRBJ2-5, with 9 bases aligning to TRBD2. This clonotype was sampled from a woman in her fifties or sixties with active COVID-19. CDR3 amino acids: CASSPGLASETQYF. The CDR3 DNA sequence: TGTGCCAGCAGCCCGGGACTAGCATCAGAGACCCAGTACTTC.